The rows below give T cell receptor beta chains drawn from one sample of a study of CD8 T cells in ankylosing spondylitis. MiXCR, applied by TCRdb to the 5' RACE reads, yields one record per CDR3 protein. The sample has around 340,000 distinct CDR3 sequences; approximately 22% are singletons. Sequenced input: blood, either unsorted or a sorted T cell fraction (not recorded which). The receptors stem from a male donor with ankylosing spondylitis or in good health (not recorded which). Each CDR3 is given with its conserved first and last residue. D genes are given only for firm matches. A clone size is listed for some rows: how often the clone was seen (once, few, many), or a class if it is expanded.

>few|TRBJ2-2|.|TRBV15
TGTGCCACCGCGGGGGCAAACACCGGGGAGCTGTTTTTT
CATAGANTGELFF
>many|TRBJ2-1|.|TRBV27
TGTGCCAGCAGTTTGGGGACGGGAGCCTACAATGAGCAGTTCTTC
CASSLGTGAYNEQFF
>.|TRBJ2-7|TRBD1|TRBV29-1
TGCAGCGCCCAAGGGACAGGAGGAGACTACGAGCAGTACTTC
CSAQGTGGDYEQYF
>few|TRBJ2-7|.|TRBV10-3
TGTGCCATCAGTGAGCCGAACACTCTCTACGAGCAGTACTTC
CAISEPNTLYEQYF
>.|TRBJ1-2|.|TRBV28
TGTGCCAGCAGTTTCAGTCCTAACTATGGCTACACCTTC
CASSFSPNYGYTF
>few|TRBJ2-1|TRBD2|TRBV12-3/TRBV12-4
TGTGCCAGCAGTTTCGGACTAGCGGGGGCTTACAATGAGCAGTTCTTC
CASSFGLAGAYNEQFF
>few|TRBJ1-1|.|TRBV9
TGTGCCAGCAGCGCCGTTCTGGGGACTGAAGCTTTCTTT
CASSAVLGTEAFF
>many|TRBJ1-1|.|TRBV12-3/TRBV12-4
TGTGCCAGCAGCCTGACCGGGACCGAAGCTTTCTTT
CASSLTGTEAFF
>many|TRBJ1-5|.|TRBV6-5
TGTGCCAGCAGTTACTCCATGGGGGCAAATCAGCCCCAGCATTTT
CASSYSMGANQPQHF
>.|TRBJ2-3|.|TRBV7-6
TGTGCCAGCAGCGGGGGGCCCACAGATACGCAGTATTTT
CASSGGPTDTQYF
>many|TRBJ2-1|TRBD1|TRBV12-3/TRBV12-4
TGTGCCACAGGGGGCTCCTACAATGAGCAGTTCTTC
CATGGSYNEQFF
>.|TRBJ1-2|.|TRBV28
TGTGCCAGCAGTAGTCCCAGGGATCGTCGAGGCTACACCTTC
CASSSPRDRRGYTF
>few|TRBJ2-1|TRBD2|TRBV20-1
TGCAGTGCCCCTTCCGGGGGGTCCTCCTACAATGAGCAGTTCTTC
CSAPSGGSSYNEQFF
>.|TRBJ2-3|.|TRBV5-5
TGTGCCAGCAGCTTGGAAGGTCTCACAGATACGCAGTATTTT
CASSLEGLTDTQYF
>.|TRBJ2-1|.|TRBV29-1
TGCAGCGTAATTGGGGGTCTTCAGTACAATGAGCAGTTCTTC
CSVIGGLQYNEQFF
>.|TRBJ2-1|.|TRBV11-2
TGTGCCAGCAGCTTATTGGGGGGTGGGTTTGGCTCCTACAATGAGCAGTTCTTC
CASSLLGGGFGSYNEQFF
>few|TRBJ2-5|TRBD1|TRBV6-1
TGTGCCAGCAGTAAGACAGGGGGGCAACAAGAGACCCAGTACTTC
CASSKTGGQQETQYF
>.|TRBJ2-1|TRBD2|TRBV9
TGTGCCAGCAGCGTATACAGCGGGGGGGCGAATGAGCAGTTCTTC
CASSVYSGGANEQFF
>few|TRBJ1-6|.|TRBV12-3/TRBV12-4
TGTGCCAGCACCAAAGGACGGGTTAATTCACCCCTCCACTTT
CASTKGRVNSPLHF
>.|TRBJ2-5|TRBD2|TRBV9
TGTGCCAGCAGCGTAAGGACTAGCGGGGGCCCATTCGCGGAGACCCAGTACTTC
CASSVRTSGGPFAETQYF
>.|TRBJ2-5|TRBD1|TRBV28
TGTGCCAGCAGTCATAGACAGGGAAGACAAGAGACCCAGTACTTC
CASSHRQGRQETQYF
>few|TRBJ2-1|TRBD1|TRBV5-5
TGTGCCAGCAGCCTGACAGGGGCTATCAATGAGCAGTTCTTC
CASSLTGAINEQFF
>.|TRBJ2-2|.|TRBV6-1
TGTGCCAGCAGTGAGACCCAGGATGCCGGGGAGCTGTTTTTT
CASSETQDAGELFF
>.|TRBJ2-1|TRBD1|TRBV29-1
TGCAGCGTTGGAAAGGGGTTGGAGACAGGGAAAAATGAGCAGTTCTTC
CSVGKGLETGKNEQFF
>.|TRBJ1-2|TRBD1|TRBV6-6
TGTGCCAGCTCGGGACAGGGGAACTATGGCTACACCTTC
CASSGQGNYGYTF
>few|TRBJ2-7|.|TRBV27
TGTGCCAGCAGTTTTCGGCTACCATACGAGCAGTACTTC
CASSFRLPYEQYF
>few|TRBJ2-1|TRBD2|TRBV12-3/TRBV12-4
TGTGCCAGCAGTTACGGGGGGGCTAATGAGCAGTTCTTC
CASSYGGANEQFF